The subject of this entry is one TCR beta chain. Its target is unknown. This entry belongs to a study of T cells in localized non-small cell lung cancer. General study points: Only one tumor region went through sequencing, so heterogeneity may still be there. Adjacent uninvolved lung had the highest clonality, suggesting focused antigen responses. Adjacent lung tissue had a median roughly 62 of the top 100 clones found in the tumor.

Profiled with immunoSEQ multiplex PCR; TCRdb holds only in-frame clones, not every one. The sample includes about 60,000 clones, roughly 88% of them seen just once. CDR3 size: 17 residues. V lost 0 bases and J lost 0, with 14 bases in between. The V gene's germline CDR1 is LGHNA and CDR2 YSLEER. This sequence originates from a woman between 35 and 70 years old with stage I lung adenocarcinoma. The input for sequencing was peripheral blood, taken before any cancer treatment. The chain couples TRBV4-3 to TRBJ1-1; the D gene is possibly TRBD1 (6 bases). The CDR3 DNA sequence: TGCGCCAGCAGCCAAGATTGGCGGGGGCCCCTGAACACTGAAGCTTTCTTT. It codes for CASSQDWRGPLNTEAFF.